This T cell receptor (beta chain) was captured in a study of CD8 T cells in ankylosing spondylitis (dated by TCRdb to the late 2010s). For the study in its entirety: T cell receptor beta repertoires were profiled in healthy donors and ankylosing spondylitis patients so that disease-linked TCR variants could be found. Peripheral blood samples were taken, and synovial fluid was additionally collected from ankylosing spondylitis patients. The whole study cohort included 90 to 120 healthy donors and some 27 ankylosing spondylitis patients. Overall study outcomes, separate from this receptor: The disease-linked clones were reported as significantly enriched in matched synovial fluid samples from ankylosing spondylitis patients. Some of the motif variants had been reported before in the synovial fluid and blood of reactive arthritis patients, a finding that suggests common disease-initiation mechanisms. The disease-linked clones had a CD8+ phenotype and were found at relatively low frequencies in peripheral blood. Blood from ankylosing spondylitis patients appeared to be characterized by a TCR beta motif composed of under 10 highly homologous amino acid variants.

Instrument used: Illumina MiSeq. Quantitative 5'-RACE with molecular barcodes was the method used to prepare the TCR beta libraries. On the authors' methods: A new computational method based on a probabilistic model of VDJ rearrangement was used to identify disease-linked TCR variants. The public sequencing data were trimmed at Q25 with fastp and processed into clonotypes with MiXCR by TCRdb, which kept only in-frame beta chains. For every CDR3 protein sequence, its rows merge into one entry that carries the most common genes and DNA. TCRdb, rather than the study authors, made the V and J calls. This sample comprises tens of thousands of distinct CDR3 sequences, about 15% of them detected only once. The biggest ten clones account for about 45% of the sample. This clonotype has just a few counts. Its antigen specificity is not known. Qualities for individual bases were not recorded, and no much larger clone is one base off.

The CDR3 goes from the cysteine to the phenylalanine over 16 residues. This entry keeps only the CDR3 DNA: 48 bases, framed from base 1. The V and J ends are trimmed by 3 bases and 4 bases, leaving 18 bases between them. CDR1 and CDR2, looked up from the germline V gene, are LGHNA and YSLEER. This sequence was found in a male donor with ankylosing spondylitis or in good health (not recorded which). The rearrangement combines TRBV4-3 with TRBJ1-1, with no reliable assignment of the D segment. The specimen was blood. The DNA sequence is given as TGCGCCAGCAGCCATCCCGGAGGCGGTCGAAGCACTGAAGCTTTCTTT. It specifies CASSHPGGGRSTEAFF.